The next 32 T cell receptor beta chains were all read from a single sample in a study of T cells in localized non-small cell lung cancer. The method was immunoSEQ multiplex PCR; TCRdb's version includes in-frame clones alone and lacks a portion of them. The data hold 70,000 to 95,000 clones, with roughly 93% observed a single time. The sample was PBMCs, taken before any cancer treatment. The source is a woman aged 35-75 years with stage II squamous cell lung carcinoma.

V usage is TRBV28 and J usage is TRBJ1-2, with D unresolved. CDR1 is MDHEN and CDR2 is SYDVKM in the germline V gene. Trimming cost V 8 bases and J 0 bases, with 13 bases left between them. The CDR3 totals 14 residues. As DNA, the CDR3 is TGTGCCAGCTCCTACTCGCCTCCTAACTATGGCTACACCTTC. Its protein is CASSYSPPNYGYTF.

This chain links TRBV7-9 with TRBJ2-2; D gene ambiguous. CDR1 is SEHNR and CDR2 is FQNEAQ in the germline V gene (reference sequence). The CDR3 has 13 amino acids. Deletions cut 6 bases from V and 3 bases from J, with 8 bases between. The CDR3 region is CASRDGHTGELFF. CDR3 in DNA: TGTGCCAGCAGGGACGGACACACCGGGGAGCTGTTTTTT.

The chain couples TRBV19 to TRBJ1-6, with TRBD1 identical over 11 bases. Germline CDR1 reads LNHDA; CDR2 reads SQIVND (reference sequence). The CDR3 has 16 residues. With 6 bases clipped from V and 9 bases from J, the junction kept 10 bases outside the gene matches. The CDR3 region is CASSRTGGVLGSPLHF. DNA for the CDR3: TGTGCCAGTAGCCGGACAGGGGGCGTATTGGGTTCACCCCTCCACTTT.

The V and J genes are TRBV5-4 and TRBJ2-1; tentatively, D is TRBD1 (5 bases). The CDR3 has 16 residues. Germline CDR1 and CDR2: SGHNT and YYREEE (reference sequence). Trimming shortened V by 7 bases and J by 1 base, and 18 bases separated the two germline ends. The CDR3 DNA follows: TGTGCCAGCTCCCATTCGAGAAAGGGGTCCTACAATGAGCAGTTCTTC. Translating it yields CASSHSRKGSYNEQFF. Complete variable domain (other parts from reference TRBV5-4 and TRBJ2-1): ETGVTQSPTHLIKTRGQQVTLRCSSQSGHNTVSWYQQALGQGPQFIFQYYREEENGRGNFPPRFSGLQFPNYSSELNVNALELDDSALYLCASSHSRKGSYNEQFFGPGTRLTVL.

The gene calls are TRBV7-6 and TRBJ1-2, with TRBD1 matching over 7 bases. The CDR3 runs to 13 residues. V dropped 5 bases and J dropped 2; count of bases not matched to a gene: 2. The germline CDR1 and CDR2 sequences are SGHVS and FNYEAQ. The CDR3 here is CASSPGQNYGYTF. CDR3 nucleotides: TGTGCCAGCAGCCCGGGACAGAACTATGGCTACACCTTC.

V usage is TRBV2 and J usage is TRBJ1-1, with D maybe TRBD1 (6 bases). V shed 7 bases and J shed 2 bases, with 8 bases lying between them. This CDR3 has 12 residues. From germline, CDR1 is SNHLY and CDR2 FYNNEI. CDR3 loop: CASNRVNTEAFF. The CDR3 DNA sequence: TGTGCCAGCAACAGGGTAAACACTGAAGCTTTCTTT.

The V gene is TRBV18, the J gene TRBJ1-1, with a tentative D call TRBD1 (6 bases). This CDR3 is 14 amino acids long. Per germline, CDR1 KGHSH and CDR2 LQKENI. The V end lost 3 bases, the J end lost 2 bases, and 10 bases lay between the germline ends. The CDR3 DNA follows: TGTGCCAGCTCACCCCTGGACAGTAACACTGAAGCTTTCTTT. Residues: CASSPLDSNTEAFF.

The chain couples TRBV5-4 to TRBJ1-1, with 7 bases fitting TRBD1. Germline V gene sequence: CDR1 SGHNT, CDR2 YYREEE (reference sequence). The CDR3 has 15 residues. After removal of 2 bases from V and 1 base from J, the junction contained 5 bases not matched to a gene. CDR3 protein: CASSFRQGSNTEAFF. DNA of the CDR3: TGTGCCAGCAGCTTTAGACAGGGTTCGAACACTGAAGCTTTCTTT.

The chain carries TRBV19 and TRBJ2-7; TRBD2 aligns across 7 bases. Per the germline V gene, CDR1 is LNHDA and CDR2 is SQIVND (reference sequence). V trimming: 4 bases; J trimming: 2 bases; junction bases outside the gene matches: 2. This CDR3 comprises 13 residues. In DNA, the CDR3 is TGTGCCAGTAGTACCGGACTAGCCTACGAGCAGTACTTC. This sequence encodes CASSTGLAYEQYF.

The chain uses TRBV19 and TRBJ2-7; D tentatively reads TRBD1 or TRBD2 (5 bases each). Deletions cut 6 bases from V and 6 bases from J, with 18 bases between. From germline, CDR1 is LNHDA and CDR2 SQIVND (reference sequence). The CDR3 sequence is 14 residues long. This CDR3 reads CASSLGVFSGEQYF. DNA for the CDR3: TGTGCCAGTAGCTTGGGGGTTTTTAGTGGCGAGCAGTACTTC.

J is TRBJ2-3 and V is TRBV19; no firm D call. V was cut by 0 bases and J by 4 bases, with 11 bases left in between. The CDR3 has 15 residues. From germline, CDR1 is LNHDA and CDR2 SQIVND (reference sequence). The CDR3 region has the DNA TGTGCCAGTAGTATAGAAGCTTATGGTGCAGATACGCAGTATTTT. Protein sequence: CASSIEAYGADTQYF.

The chain couples TRBV15 to TRBJ1-1, with D unresolved. Trimming removed 4 bases at V and 0 bases at J, with 12 bases between. The CDR3 loop spans 15 amino acids. Germline loops: CDR1 LNHNV, CDR2 YYDKDF (reference sequence). The CDR3 spells CATSTRTDLNTEAFF. CDR3 sequence (DNA): TGTGCCACCAGCACGAGGACTGACCTGAACACTGAAGCTTTCTTT.

The chain employs TRBV5-6 and TRBJ1-1; 7 nucleotides line up with TRBD1. The CDR3 is made up of 15 amino acids. V lost 4 bases and J lost 4; bases outside the gene matches: 10. Germline CDR1 is SGHDT and CDR2 is YYEEEE. CDR3: CASSPTTGPGTEAFF. The CDR3 DNA is TGTGCCAGCAGCCCGACGACAGGGCCGGGCACTGAAGCTTTCTTT. Filled out from reference TRBV5-6 and TRBJ1-1, the complete variable domain reads DAGVTQSPTHLIKTRGQQVTLRCSPKSGHDTVSWYQQALGQGPQFIFQYYEEEERQRGNFPDRFSGHQFPNYSSELNVNALLLGDSALYLCASSPTTGPGTEAFFGQGTRLTVV.

There are a few counts of this clone. The chain has TRBV5-1 and TRBJ1-2; no clear D gene. The germline V gene has CDR1 SGHRS and CDR2 YFSETQ. CDR3 length: 13 residues. V lost 0 bases to trimming and J lost 8 bases, with 11 bases between them. The CDR3 is CASSLDTTKGYTF. The CDR3 DNA follows: TGCGCCAGCAGCTTGGACACTACCAAGGGCTACACCTTC.

The chain's CDR3 is CASSIEVGNTIYF. For the CDR3, the DNA is TGTGCCAGTAGTATAGAAGTCGGAAACACCATATATTTT. The V and J genes are TRBV19 and TRBJ1-3, with D hard to call. The germline V gene encodes CDR1 LNHDA and CDR2 SQIVND (reference sequence). This CDR3 region has 13 residues. Deletions cut 0 bases from V and 4 bases from J, with 4 bases between.

V is TRBV11-2 and J is TRBJ1-5, with D uncertain. CDR3 length: 14 amino acids. V was pared by 1 base and J by 5 bases, with 9 bases between. Germline V gene sequence: CDR1 SGHAT, CDR2 FQNNGV. CDR3 DNA sequence: TGTGCCAGCAGCTTAGCGGCAGATTATCAGCCCCAGCATTTT. Translation gives CASSLAADYQPQHF.

The V call is TRBV29-1, the J call TRBJ2-3; 12 bases agree with TRBD2. Germline V gene lookup returns CDR1 SQVTM and CDR2 ANQGSEA. The CDR3 length is 14 residues. Losses at the gene ends were 5 bases for V and 2 bases for J; bases not matched to a gene: 2. For the CDR3, the DNA is TGCAGCGTTACTAGCGGGAGGAACACAGATACGCAGTATTTT. Translating gives CSVTSGRNTDTQYF.

The chain recombines TRBV5-1 with TRBJ2-3; 11 bases line up with TRBD1. Germline-derived CDR1 and CDR2 are SGHRS and YFSETQ. The CDR3 runs to 15 residues. Trimming cost V 2 bases and J 4 bases; bases outside gene matches: 3. This chain's CDR3 is CASSFGQGAPDTQYF. The CDR3 bases are TGCGCCAGCAGCTTTGGACAGGGGGCCCCAGATACGCAGTATTTT.

The rearrangement uses TRBV5-7 and TRBJ2-1; 12 bases line up with TRBD1. TRBV5-7 is identified as an open reading frame with a role that is uncertain. This CDR3 has 15 amino acids. V was clipped by 1 base and J by 8 bases; unmatched bases: 4. The CDR3 region has the DNA TGTGCCAGCAGCTTGCCGGGACAGGGGGCAGATGAGCAGTTCTTC. Its protein product is CASSLPGQGADEQFF.

The chain links TRBV5-1 to TRBJ1-1; 9 nucleotides agree with TRBD1. The J segment lost 4 bases and the V segment lost 4 bases, leaving 5 bases of the junction unmatched. Germline CDR1 reads SGHRS; CDR2 reads YFSETQ. This CDR3 is built from 14 residues. The CDR3 coding sequence is TGCGCCAGCAGCGGGACAGGGAAGGGCACTGAAGCTTTCTTT. Translation: CASSGTGKGTEAFF.

The chain links TRBV18 to TRBJ2-2; D perhaps matches TRBD1 (6 bases). From germline, CDR1 is KGHSH and CDR2 LQKENI. The V gene lost 3 bases and the J gene lost 1 base, with 9 bases spanning the gap. CDR3 length: 15 amino acids. The CDR3 here is CASSPGDKNTGELFF. The DNA for the CDR3 is TGTGCCAGCTCACCGGGGGACAAGAACACCGGGGAGCTGTTTTTT.

The genes are TRBV11-2 and TRBJ1-2; D unclear. V lost 1 base and J 13 bases, leaving 28 bases between the germline ends. CDR1 and CDR2 (germline): SGHAT, FQNNGV. The CDR3 is made up of 17 amino acids. CDR3 bases: TGTGCCAGCAGCTTAGTTCGACCGAGAGGAGGATATGGCTACTGCACCTTC. It translates to CASSLVRPRGGYGYCTF.

This chain connects TRBV30 to TRBJ1-3; D not resolved. V lost 3 bases and J 0 bases, leaving 12 bases between the germline ends. CDR1 GTSNPN and CDR2 SVGIG come from the germline V gene (reference sequence). The CDR3 runs 15 residues. The CDR3 nucleotides are TGTGCCTGGAGCGACCAGGCGATCTCTGGAAACACCATATATTTT. Protein product: CAWSDQAISGNTIYF.

This chain joins TRBV30 and TRBJ1-1, with a weak D call TRBD1 (5 bases). The CDR3 sequence is 12 residues long. V lost 1 base and J lost 4, with 7 bases in between. Germline loops: CDR1 GTSNPN, CDR2 SVGIG (reference sequence). Here the CDR3 reads CAWSAGPTEAFF. CDR3 in DNA: TGTGCCTGGAGTGCAGGGCCCACTGAAGCTTTCTTT.

The rearrangement uses TRBV7-7 and TRBJ2-2; D might be TRBD1 (6 bases). The length of the CDR3 is 11 residues. The germline CDR1 and CDR2 sequences are SSHAT and FNYEAQ (reference sequence). Here the CDR3 reads CATTGNGELFF. The CDR3 DNA reads TGTGCTACCACAGGGAACGGGGAGCTGTTTTTT. The full variable domain, in which reference TRBV7-7 and TRBJ2-2 provide the parts outside the CDR3, is GAGVSQSPRYKVTKRGQDVTLRCDPISSHATLYWYQQALGQGPEFLTYFNYEAQPDKSGLPSDRFSAERPEGSISTLTIQRTEQRDSAMYRCATTGNGELFFGEGSRLTVL.

This clone was picked up a small number of times. The chain carries TRBV4-2 and TRBJ2-5, with 7 positions matching TRBD2. CDR1 is LGHNA, CDR2 YNFKEQ, per germline. The CDR3 has 15 amino acids. Trimming took 2 bases from V and 2 from J; bases not matched to a gene: 5. The CDR3 loop reads CASSQSGSGQETQYF. In DNA, the CDR3 is TGTGCCAGCAGCCAATCCGGTAGCGGGCAAGAGACCCAGTACTTC.

This clone was recorded a few times. J is TRBJ1-1 and V is TRBV12-5, with a possible D match to TRBD1 (5 bases). The V end lost 1 base, the J end lost 11 bases, and 14 bases lay between the germline ends. This CDR3 spans 13 amino acids. Per the germline V gene, CDR1 is LGHNT and CDR2 is FRNRAP. CDR3 amino acids: CASGLGPGREAFF. The CDR3 DNA reads TGTGCTAGTGGTTTGGGCCCGGGCAGGGAGGCTTTCTTT.

The J gene is TRBJ1-5, the V gene TRBV7-9; D is unclear. The CDR3 sequence is 13 residues long. Germline lookup yields CDR1 SEHNR and CDR2 FQNEAQ (reference sequence). With 6 bases removed from V and 3 bases from J, the gap between germline ends came to 9 bases. CDR3 nucleotide sequence: TGTGCCAGCAGTCAAGGGAACAATCAGCCCCAGCATTTT. Translated: CASSQGNNQPQHF.

This chain uses TRBV10-2 with TRBJ2-3; D is unclear. This CDR3 region has 12 residues. Trimming cost V 10 bases and J 5 bases, with 13 bases left between them. Germline V gives CDR1 WSHSY, CDR2 SAAADI. The CDR3 is CATLTIGDTQYF. For the CDR3, the DNA is TGCGCCACCTTAACGATCGGAGATACGCAGTATTTT.

The table lists this clone with a few counts. This sequence joins TRBV6-1 and TRBJ1-2, with TRBD1 identical over 8 bases. This CDR3 contains 14 residues. Trimming removed 3 bases from V and 8 bases from J; junction bases left unmatched: 8. Per germline, CDR1 MNHNS and CDR2 SASEGT. This CDR3 reads CASSDPDRVKGYTF. The CDR3 region has the DNA TGTGCCAGCAGTGATCCGGACAGGGTAAAAGGCTACACCTTC.

V gene TRBV28 combines with J gene TRBJ2-3; no clear D. The V end was cut by 3 bases, the J end by 0 bases, with 10 bases between. The germline CDR1 and CDR2 sequences are MDHEN and SYDVKM. The CDR3 length is 15 residues. CDR3 in DNA: TGTGCCAGCAGTTTGTCGACACATAGCACAGATACGCAGTATTTT. Translating it yields CASSLSTHSTDTQYF.

The rearrangement uses TRBV11-3 and TRBJ1-1; D is unresolved. The V end was cut by 1 base, the J end by 5 bases, with 8 bases between. This CDR3 has 13 amino acids. Per the germline V gene, CDR1 is SGHNT and CDR2 is YENEEA. Here the CDR3 reads CASSLVQGTEAFF. The CDR3 DNA follows: TGTGCCAGCAGCTTAGTACAAGGGACTGAAGCTTTCTTT.